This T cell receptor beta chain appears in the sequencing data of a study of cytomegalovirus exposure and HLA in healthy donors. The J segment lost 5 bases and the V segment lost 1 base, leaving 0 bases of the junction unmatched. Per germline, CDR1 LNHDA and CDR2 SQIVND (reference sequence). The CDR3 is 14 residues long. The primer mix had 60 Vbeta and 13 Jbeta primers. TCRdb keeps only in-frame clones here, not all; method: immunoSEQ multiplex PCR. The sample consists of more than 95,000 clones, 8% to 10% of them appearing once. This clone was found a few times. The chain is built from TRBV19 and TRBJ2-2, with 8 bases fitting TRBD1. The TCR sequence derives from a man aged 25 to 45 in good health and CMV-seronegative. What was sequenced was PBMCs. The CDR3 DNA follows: TGTGCCAGTAGTATAGGGACAGGGACCGGGGAGCTGTTTTTT. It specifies CASSIGTGTGELFF.